This T cell receptor (beta chain) was identified during a study of blood T cell repertoires in COVID-19. This CDR3 spans 13 amino acids. The germline gives CDR1 SGHAT, CDR2 FQNNGV. Trimming took 0 bases from V and 11 from J; bases not matched to a gene: 5. Authors' processing steps: Nucleated cell counts were estimated from reference gene primer amplification. Assay used: immunoSEQ multiplex PCR; TCRdb lists only in-frame clones, some missing. D and trimming come from the DNA, and the V and J calls and clone size come from that table. The sample lists more than 200,000 clones, approximately 81% occurring once.

The J gene is TRBJ1-2, the V gene TRBV11-2, with 8 bases identical to TRBD1. This receptor was obtained from a woman older than 75 with COVID-19, enrolled during active disease. The sample taken for sequencing was peripheral blood. The chain's CDR3 is CASSLDLDRAYTF. In DNA form, the CDR3 reads TGTGCCAGCAGCTTAGATTTGGACAGGGCTTACACCTTC.